This T cell receptor beta chain was found in a study of blood T cell repertoires in COVID-19. Study-wide background: The United States, Italy and Spain supplied acute and convalescent COVID-19 samples. T cells, B-cell-depleted T cells, or PBMCs supplied cDNA or gDNA.

The authors' processing: Quantification of nucleated cells was approximated via reference gene primer amplification. Profiling relied on immunoSEQ multiplex PCR, and the TCRdb table lists in-frame clones only, not all of them. The DNA gave D and trimming, while V, J and clone size come from that table. The data contain some 2,200 clones, 87% of them seen just once; the ten biggest clones take up about a sixth. Germline lookup yields CDR1 LGHDT and CDR2 YNNKEL (reference sequence). The V gene lost 1 base and the J gene lost 9 bases, with 7 bases spanning the gap. This CDR3 comprises 12 residues. The TCR sequence derives from a man between 70 and 80 years old with active COVID-19. What was sequenced was peripheral blood. The J gene is TRBJ2-1, the V gene TRBV3-1 (or the pseudogene TRBV3-2); no clear D gene. The CDR3 DNA sequence: TGTGCCAGCAGCCAAGCCTCCTTTGAGCAGTTCTTC. The encoded protein is CASSQASFEQFF.